The 7 T cell receptor beta chains in this list originate from one sample, sequenced in a study of cytomegalovirus exposure and HLA in healthy donors. The PCR contained 60 Vbeta and 13 Jbeta primers. Clones were sequenced by immunoSEQ multiplex PCR, and TCRdb holds only the in-frame ones, with some missing. Of around 33,000 clones listed, less than 55% are singletons. The specimen sequenced was PBMCs. The source is a woman aged 50 to 60 in good health and CMV-seronegative.

This clone has a handful of counts. The chain couples TRBV28 to TRBJ1-5, with 7 bases fitting TRBD1. The germline V gene encodes CDR1 MDHEN and CDR2 SYDVKM. Unmatched junction bases numbered 9, after V lost 7 bases and J lost 3 bases. The CDR3 spans 15 residues. CDR3 DNA: TGTGCCAGCACCCCCCGGACAGGCGCCAATCAGCCCCAGCATTTT. Translating it yields CASTPRTGANQPQHF. Filled out from reference TRBV28 and TRBJ1-5, the complete variable domain reads DVKVTQSSRYLVKRTGEKVFLECVQDMDHENMFWYRQDPGLGLRLIYFSYDVKMKEKGDIPEGYSVSREKKERFSLILESASTNQTSMYLCASTPRTGANQPQHFGDGTRLSIL.

The chain links TRBV7-6 to TRBJ2-5; the match to TRBD2 covers 11 bases. Germline V gene sequence: CDR1 SGHVS, CDR2 FNYEAQ. The CDR3 totals 15 residues. V dropped 5 bases and J dropped 5; count of bases not matched to a gene: 7. CDR3 nucleotide sequence: TGTGCCAGCAGCCGTAGCGGGGGGGCCTATGAGACCCAGTACTTC. It yields the protein CASSRSGGAYETQYF.

This clone was picked up a small number of times. The rearrangement joins TRBV5-8 to TRBJ1-2; D is perhaps TRBD1 (6 bases). Germline loops: CDR1 SGHTS, CDR2 YDEGEE. Trimming stripped 0 bases from V and 8 bases from J, with 23 bases between. CDR3 size: 17 residues. CDR3 amino acids: CASSLVWEQGRGRGYTF. CDR3 DNA: TGTGCCAGCAGCTTGGTTTGGGAACAGGGTCGGGGTCGCGGCTACACCTTC.

A remark on this clone: The germline gene is not matched at one end of the junction; a read error may be the cause. The V and J genes are TRBV7-9 and TRBJ2-1, with D unclear. Germline CDR1 SEHNR, CDR2 FQNEAQ (reference sequence). The CDR3 is 14 amino acids. The CDR3 loop reads CSSSPAARYNEQFF. The CDR3 DNA is TGTTCCAGCAGCCCGGCAGCGCGGTACAATGAGCAGTTCTTC.

The chain combines TRBV27 with TRBJ2-7; 10 nucleotides align to TRBD1. Losses at the gene ends were 6 bases for V and 4 bases for J; bases not matched to a gene: 6. The CDR3 length is 14 residues. Germline values: CDR1 MNHEY, CDR2 SMNVEV (reference sequence). CDR3 coding DNA: TGTGCCAGCAGCAAGACAGGGGGCGGGTACGAGCAGTACTTC. Protein product: CASSKTGGGYEQYF.

This chain joins TRBV5-5 and TRBJ2-3; the D is unclear. This CDR3 contains 13 residues. Trimming left V 1 base short and J 5 bases short, with 8 bases between. CDR1 is SGHKS and CDR2 is YYEKEE in the germline V gene (reference sequence). Here the CDR3 DNA reads TGTGCCAGCAGCTTGTTCACACAAGATACGCAGTATTTT. Translated: CASSLFTQDTQYF.

V is TRBV2 and J is TRBJ2-7; 10 nucleotides match TRBD2. The CDR3 length is 14 residues. CDR1 and CDR2 from the germline V gene are SNHLY and FYNNEI. V lost 4 bases to trimming and J lost 6 bases; unmatched junction nucleotides: 6. The CDR3 bases are TGTGCCAGCAGTGTTAGCGGGGGGCCGCGCGAGCAGTACTTC. This translates into CASSVSGGPREQYF.